The rows below give T cell receptor beta chains drawn from one sample of a study of blood T cell repertoires in COVID-19. Generated by immunoSEQ multiplex PCR, the TCRdb table keeps only in-frame clones and is missing some. The data hold about half a million clones, with about nine tenths observed a single time. Sequencing used PBMCs or T cells enriched from blood (not recorded which). The receptors come from an older woman who had recovered from COVID-19. Each CDR3 is given with its conserved first and last residue. A D gene is named only where the DNA matches it firmly. Size tells how often a clone was seen (once, few, many) or the class of an expanded clone, and some rows leave it out.

j_call clone_size v_call d_call cdr3_aa cdr3_nt
TRBJ1-3 - TRBV10-3 TRBD1 CAISDTTGVRNTIYF TGTGCCATCAGTGACACGACAGGGGTTCGAAACACCATATATTTT
TRBJ1-2 - TRBV12-5 TRBD1 CASGLGTGGNYGYTF TGTGCTAGTGGTTTGGGGACAGGGGGTAACTATGGCTACACCTTC
TRBJ1-6 - TRBV3-1/TRBV3-2 - CASSPSYNSPLHF TGTGCCAGCAGCCCTTCCTATAATTCACCCCTCCACTTT
TRBJ2-1 - TRBV19 TRBD1 CATQGELVGDPKQFF TGTGCCACCCAGGGGGAACTAGTGGGAGATCCGAAGCAGTTCTTC
TRBJ2-3 - TRBV15 - CATSPGLEDTQYF TGTGCCACCAGCCCCGGTCTAGAAGATACGCAGTATTTT
TRBJ2-4 - TRBV11-2 TRBD2 CASSLDPSSGVTYF TGTGCCAGCAGCTTAGATCCGTCTAGCGGGGTTACGTACTTC
TRBJ2-5 - TRBV24-1 TRBD2 CATSDLGQGGETQYF TGTGCCACCAGTGATTTAGGGCAGGGAGGGGAGACCCAGTACTTC
TRBJ1-4 - TRBV28 TRBD1 CASSPWTGNEKLFF TGTGCCAGCAGCCCTTGGACAGGGAATGAAAAACTGTTTTTT
TRBJ2-2 - TRBV18 TRBD1 CASSPIETGMELFF TGTGCCAGCTCACCGATCGAGACAGGGATGGAGCTGTTTTTT
TRBJ2-1 - TRBV19 - CASSIGYDRPEFF TGTGCCAGTAGTATAGGGTATGACAGGCCCGAGTTCTTC
TRBJ1-3 - TRBV19 - CASSTAGSPGNTIYF TGTGCCAGTTCTACTGCAGGAAGCCCTGGAAACACCATATATTTT
TRBJ2-1 - TRBV19 - CATSPGAAGNEQFF TGTGCCACGTCGCCGGGAGCGGCGGGAAATGAGCAGTTCTTC
TRBJ1-5 - TRBV19 TRBD1 CASSPQGQGWVVDNQPQHF TGTGCCAGTAGCCCGCAGGGACAGGGGTGGGTTGTTGACAATCAGCCCCAGCATTTT
TRBJ2-7 many TRBV6-5 TRBD2 CASRSGTTLSYEQYF TGTGCCAGCAGAAGTGGGACTACCCTCTCCTACGAGCAGTACTTC
TRBJ2-7 - TRBV11-2 TRBD1 CASSRDRGVHEQYF TGTGCCAGCAGCAGAGACAGGGGGGTCCACGAGCAGTACTTC
TRBJ2-3 - TRBV2 TRBD2 CASSVRGAGRNTQYF TGTGCCAGCAGTGTGCGGGGGGCGGGCCGGAATACGCAGTATTTT
TRBJ2-5 - TRBV9 TRBD1 CASSPGTVSQETQYF TGTGCCAGCAGCCCCGGGACAGTTTCCCAAGAGACCCAGTACTTC
TRBJ2-2 - TRBV2 - CASRGQLTGELFF TGTGCCAGCAGGGGGCAATTGACCGGGGAGCTGTTTTTT
TRBJ1-4 - TRBV19 - CASSTPVAGANNEKLFF TGTGCCAGTAGCACTCCCGTGGCAGGGGCCAATAATGAAAAACTGTTTTTT
TRBJ1-2 - TRBV3-1/TRBV3-2 TRBD1 CASSTGASNYGYTF TGTGCCAGCAGCACAGGGGCCTCGAACTATGGCTACACCTTC
TRBJ2-1 - TRBV11-3 TRBD1 CASSPETGANEQFF TGTGCCAGCAGCCCCGAGACAGGGGCGAATGAGCAGTTCTTC
TRBJ2-1 - TRBV5-1 TRBD2 CASSFVGTSARSYNEQFF TGCGCCAGCAGCTTTGTCGGGACTAGCGCCCGCTCCTACAATGAGCAGTTCTTC
TRBJ2-7 - TRBV15 TRBD2 CATSRDLASGGRYGEQYF TGTGCCACCAGCAGAGATCTGGCTAGCGGGGGGCGATACGGCGAGCAGTACTTC
TRBJ1-2 once TRBV4-1 TRBD1 CASSPGQDNYGYTF TGCGCCAGCAGCCCGGGACAGGACAACTATGGCTACACCTTC
TRBJ1-1 - TRBV5-6 - CASSLGRVGAFF TGTGCCAGCAGCTTGGGCAGGGTAGGAGCTTTCTTT
TRBJ2-1 - TRBV5-6 TRBD2 CASSLQRGPYNEQFF TGTGCCAGCAGCTTGCAGCGGGGGCCCTATAATGAGCAGTTCTTC
TRBJ1-5 - TRBV4-1 TRBD1 CASSQELPGQGGSRQPQHF TGCGCCAGCAGCCAAGAACTACCCGGACAGGGGGGCTCCAGGCAGCCCCAGCATTTT
TRBJ2-3 - TRBV6-1 TRBD2 CASSVRLAGTWPDTQYF TGTGCCAGCAGTGTCCGACTAGCGGGGACTTGGCCTGATACGCAGTATTTT
TRBJ1-1 - TRBV5-4 - CASSSQGWGSGKGAFF TGTGCCAGCAGCTCGCAGGGATGGGGTAGCGGGAAGGGAGCTTTCTTT
TRBJ1-3 - TRBV4-1 - CASSQDYGAGNTIYF TGCGCCAGCAGCCAAGATTACGGGGCTGGAAACACCATATATTTT
TRBJ2-2 - TRBV4-1 - CASSPVGGAYTGELFF TGCGCCAGCAGCCCCGTTGGAGGGGCTTACACCGGGGAGCTGTTTTTT
TRBJ2-7 few TRBV2 TRBD1 CASSRDRTPGQYF TGTGCCAGCAGCCGGGACAGGACCCCGGGTCAGTACTTC
TRBJ2-2 - TRBV3-1/TRBV3-2 TRBD2 CASSQRGGGTAGELFF TGTGCCAGCAGCCAACGGGGCGGGGGGACGGCCGGGGAGCTGTTTTTT
TRBJ1-5 - TRBV12-5 - CATSPGGNQPQHF TGTGCTACCTCCCCAGGCGGGAATCAGCCCCAGCATTTT
TRBJ1-2 once TRBV6-5 TRBD1 CASLYRGPIYYGYTF TGTGCCAGCCTTTACAGGGGGCCTATCTACTATGGCTACACCTTC
TRBJ2-2 - TRBV2 - CASSNDRVTGELFF TGTGCCAGCAGTAATGACAGAGTCACCGGGGAGCTGTTTTTT
TRBJ2-3 - TRBV3-1/TRBV3-2 TRBD2 CASSAASGGADTQYF TGTGCCAGCAGCGCGGCAAGCGGGGGGGCCGATACGCAGTATTTT
TRBJ1-5 - TRBV11-2 TRBD1 CASRRGRGSNQPQHF TGTGCCAGCAGGAGAGGCAGGGGGAGTAATCAGCCCCAGCATTTT
TRBJ1-5 - TRBV18 - CASSPGPGGNQPQHF TGTGCCAGCTCACCGGGTCCGGGGGGGAATCAGCCCCAGCATTTT
TRBJ1-1 few TRBV30 - CAWSYRVRNTEAFF TGTGCCTGGAGTTACAGGGTCAGGAACACTGAAGCTTTCTTT
TRBJ2-7 - TRBV5-1 TRBD1 CASSLGGQGPYEQYF TGCGCCAGCAGCTTGGGGGGACAGGGGCCCTACGAGCAGTACTTC
TRBJ2-3 - TRBV13 TRBD1 CASSLGTGSDTQYF TGTGCCAGCAGCTTAGGGACAGGGTCGGATACGCAGTATTTT
TRBJ1-4 - TRBV6-5 - CATHLLHGEKLFF TGTGCCACCCACCTTTTACACGGGGAAAAACTGTTTTTT
TRBJ1-2 once TRBV3-1/TRBV3-2 - CASSQGLIDYGYTF TGTGCCAGCAGCCAGGGACTGATCGACTATGGCTACACCTTC
TRBJ2-4 - TRBV5-8 TRBD1 CASSFGGTGGNIQYF TGTGCCAGCAGCTTCGGAGGGACAGGGGGAAACATTCAGTACTTC
TRBJ2-2 - TRBV3-1/TRBV3-2 - CASSQELGRRGNTGELFF TGTGCCAGCAGCCAAGAATTGGGGAGGAGGGGGAACACCGGGGAGCTGTTTTTT
TRBJ2-2 - TRBV11-2 TRBD2 CASSILAGALVGELFF TGTGCCAGCAGCATACTAGCGGGGGCCTTGGTCGGGGAGCTGTTTTTT
TRBJ1-5 - TRBV19 TRBD1 CASSMGTGGQPQHF TGTGCCAGTAGTATGGGGACAGGGGGTCAGCCCCAGCATTTT